The clone carrying this TCR beta chain showed up just once. Its antigen is still unknown. This sample is drawn from a study of OX40 agonist ivuxolimab in advanced cancers. Across the whole study: The mean age was approximately 60 years, ranging from about 23 to 79, with approximately 83% of participants male.

Study observations and caveats: The average count of expanded clones was higher among CD8+ T cells than among CD4+. The work left the antigen specificity of expanded peripheral T cells undetermined. The study found among the lowest clonal expansion in partial responders at 0.1-3.0 mg/kg.

The method was immunoSEQ multiplex PCR; TCRdb's version includes in-frame clones alone and lacks a portion of them. The sample records some 69,000 clones, around nine tenths being singletons. The receptor was isolated from an adult with an advanced solid tumor such as melanoma, head and neck, liver or kidney cancer. The sequencing used CD4+ or CD8+ T cells sorted from blood, collected in a trial of the OX40 agonist ivuxolimab.

The CDR3 loop is CASSERTLYSQETQYF. The DNA of the CDR3 is TGTGCCAGCAGTGAACGAACGTTATACAGCCAAGAGACCCAGTACTTC. The chain combines TRBV6-1 with TRBJ2-5; D gene unclear. The CDR3 is 16 amino acids. CDR1 is MNHNS, CDR2 SASEGT, per germline. V was cut by 2 bases and J by 1 base, with 14 bases left in between.